The entry below describes one TCR beta chain. Its antigen is still unknown. No much larger clonotype is one base removed from it; base qualities were not supplied. This entry is derived from a study of a mutant IDH1 vaccine in newly diagnosed glioma (dated by TCRdb to about 2021). As for the study more broadly: Of the approximately 33 patients who were treated, approximately 62% were male and about 40% were female, and the mean age was around 41 years. Before enrollment, patients had received standard therapy of radiotherapy alone, temozolomide alone, or radiochemotherapy with temozolomide; most received the combination. Peripheral blood was drawn at six visits: V03 (baseline), V05, V07, V10, V12 and V13. For exploratory analyses, 25 to 30 treated patients had longitudinal TCRB deep sequencing done wherever samples were available.

For CDR1 and CDR2, the germline V gene lists ENHRY and SYGVKD. The CDR3 has 17 amino acids, counting the end cysteine and phenylalanine. Of all the DNA, just the CDR3 is kept, 51 bases in frame from base 1. V lost 6 bases and J lost 0 bases, and the count of bases not matched to a germline gene is 11. The sample's time point label, decoded: baseline, week 1 (first vaccination visit). The treatment or condition label for this specimen denotes: pre-vaccination baseline after standard-of-care therapy. All donors had newly diagnosed IDH1-mutant astrocytomas of WHO grade 3 or 4 that showed loss of nuclear ATRX. The samples were drawn from NOA16, a multicentre, single-arm, open-label phase I trial in Germany that tested a mutant IDH1 peptide vaccine in humans for the first time. For immunogenicity testing, the blood drawn at visit V03 was used as the baseline sample. Genomic DNA for TCRB sequencing was extracted from EDTA blood using the DNeasy Blood and Tissue Kit.

Receptor amplification or capture employed the immunoSEQ multiplex PCR assay. Rearranged TCR beta chain sequences were amplified using the hsTCRB Kit according to the manufacturer's protocol. TCRB libraries were sequenced on an Illumina MiSeq. The authors' pipeline ran thus. The kit vendor's proprietary platform handled demultiplexing, trimming and gene mapping. TCRdb provides this immuneACCESS table in a form limited to in-frame rearrangements. Some clones are lacking; in checked studies, under half of them reflect an unresolved V gene, and why the rest are absent is not known. V and J calls and clone size come straight from that table; D and trimming were deduced from the DNA. The table for this sample lists approximately 92,000 clones; approximately 83% of them were counted only once. Roughly 7.1% of the sample goes to the ten largest clones. The full study reports these points: Availability determined which PBMC samples were chosen for TCRB deep sequencing. Changes in the top peripheral T cell clonotypes picked up by TCRB sequencing did not appear to be linked to pseudoprogression. Immune responses induced by the vaccine were seen in roughly 95% of patients across multiple MHC alleles. The authors stated that sample limitations prevented analyses of patient blood samples from being reproduced.

This TCR was recovered from a woman between 50 and 59 years old with glioma. The sequenced sample was PBMCs, obtained from a glioma patient treated with radiotherapy, temozolomide or both. The rearrangement combines TRBV10-3 with TRBJ1-1; 9 bases in between match TRBD1. The nucleotides read TGTGCCATCAGCGCCACCGGGACAGGGACCCTGAACACTGAAGCTTTCTTT. This encodes CAISATGTGTLNTEAFF.